The 7 T cell receptor beta chains reported below all come from one sample, sequenced in a study of human T cells and chemical hapten exposure. Time point denoted: patch test 2, 6 weeks after DPC sensitization. Documented treatment: therapeutic diphenylcyclopropenone sensitization with weekly scalp DPC. Using its own MiXCR run on the RACE reads, TCRdb lists one record per CDR3 protein. The table lists some 42,000 distinct CDR3 sequences, 8% to 9% of them singletons. The sequencing here drew on whole blood, taken in connection with sensitization to the hapten diphenylcyclopropenone (DPC). The source of these receptors is a woman between 35 and 50 years old with alopecia areata. Some clones in this sample may be carry-over from other donors' samples.

This clonotype was seen ten or more times. V and J are TRBV12-3 or TRBV12-4 and TRBJ2-1; no clear D gene. Trimming shortened V by 2 bases and J by 6 bases, and 5 bases separated the two germline ends. The CDR3 has 12 amino acids. The CDR3, as DNA: TGTGCCAGCAGTTTAATGGGCAATGAGCAGTTCTTC. Protein sequence: CASSLMGNEQFF.

This clonotype came up many times. CDR3 in amino acids: CASSLVAGGTHNEQFF. CDR3 nucleotide sequence: TGTGCCAGCAGCTTAGTAGCGGGGGGGACCCACAATGAGCAGTTCTTC. The gene calls are TRBV7-2 and TRBJ2-1; 11 bases match TRBD2. The germline CDR1 and CDR2 sequences are SGHTA and FQGNSA. The CDR3 totals 16 residues. Germline trimming cut 1 base from V and 5 bases from J; bases unmatched to any gene: 4.

The sample holds many counts of this clonotype. The chain carries TRBV6-1 and TRBJ1-3; D not resolved. Looked up from germline, CDR1 is MNHNS and CDR2 is SASEGT. This CDR3 is 14 amino acids long. Trimming stripped 7 bases from V and 0 bases from J, with 10 bases between. CDR3 sequence: CASKLEISGNTIYF. In DNA form, the CDR3 reads TGTGCCAGCAAGCTCGAAATCTCTGGAAACACCATATATTTT.

Written as DNA, the CDR3 is TGTGCCACCAGTACAGGGAAGACTGAAGCTTTCTTT. Protein sequence: CATSTGKTEAFF. The chain recombines TRBV15 with TRBJ1-1, with TRBD1 as a possible D gene (6 bases). The V and J ends lost 6 bases and 5 bases respectively, with 10 bases between them. Germline-derived CDR1 and CDR2 are LNHNV and YYDKDF (reference sequence). The CDR3 is 12 amino acids.

This clonotype has ten or more counts. This chain connects TRBV6-5 to TRBJ1-3; no reliable D call. Germline V gene lookup returns CDR1 MNHEY and CDR2 SVGAGI. The ends were cut back, 6 bases at V and 4 bases at J, with 10 bases in the middle. The CDR3 runs to 13 residues. The CDR3 spells CASSRTAGNTIYF. CDR3 sequence (DNA): TGTGCCAGCAGCCGGACCGCAGGAAACACCATATATTTT.

This clonotype was counted at least ten times. The chain has TRBV12-3 or TRBV12-4 and TRBJ2-6, with D maybe TRBD1 (6 bases). This CDR3 has 16 residues. The ends were cut back, 8 bases at V and 0 bases at J, with 14 bases in the middle. CDR3 amino acids: CASSYFRGSGANVLTF. The CDR3, as DNA: TGTGCCAGCTCCTACTTCAGGGGCTCTGGGGCCAACGTCCTGACTTTC.

The chain's CDR3 is CASSQGRTGHYEQYF. DNA for the CDR3: TGCGCCAGCAGCCAAGGCCGGACTGGACACTACGAGCAGTACTTC. The V gene is TRBV4-3, the J gene TRBJ2-7; D could derive from TRBD1 or TRBD2 (5 bases each). The V end lost 1 base, the J end lost 3 bases, and 13 bases lay between the germline ends. This CDR3 region has 15 residues. Looked up from germline, CDR1 is LGHNA and CDR2 is YSLEER.